This entry is about one T cell receptor (beta chain). The target antigen is unknown. CDR3 size: 14 residues. CDR1 and CDR2 from the germline V gene are MNHNS and SASEGT. Trimming at V came to 11 bases and at J to 2 bases, leaving 10 bases not matched to a gene. The data were taken from a study of T cells after yellow fever vaccination. TCR cDNA was made by 5'RACE template switching, adding a universal primer site and UMIs. TCRdb recomputed calls from the 5' RACE reads with MiXCR, one row per CDR3 protein. The sample lists about 180,000 distinct CDR3 sequences; about 6.2% were seen once. Overall study results and limits: A faster peak, day 5 versus 15, was reached by the weaker secondary response. Most primary-vaccination clones recurred post-booster (roughly 97% CD4, over 70% CD8). It was a small share of clonotypes that appeared in both CD4 and CD8 compartments.

The V gene is TRBV6-1, the J gene TRBJ2-3; TRBD2 aligns across 7 bases. The material sequenced was CD4+ T cells sorted from PBMCs, taken on the day of the first yellow fever vaccination. The receptor was derived from a man between 18 and 35 years old who received the YFV17D yellow fever vaccine. The CDR3 here is CAGRLAFATDTQYF. The CDR3 nucleotides read TGTGCCGGAAGACTAGCTTTCGCCACAGATACGCAGTATTTT.